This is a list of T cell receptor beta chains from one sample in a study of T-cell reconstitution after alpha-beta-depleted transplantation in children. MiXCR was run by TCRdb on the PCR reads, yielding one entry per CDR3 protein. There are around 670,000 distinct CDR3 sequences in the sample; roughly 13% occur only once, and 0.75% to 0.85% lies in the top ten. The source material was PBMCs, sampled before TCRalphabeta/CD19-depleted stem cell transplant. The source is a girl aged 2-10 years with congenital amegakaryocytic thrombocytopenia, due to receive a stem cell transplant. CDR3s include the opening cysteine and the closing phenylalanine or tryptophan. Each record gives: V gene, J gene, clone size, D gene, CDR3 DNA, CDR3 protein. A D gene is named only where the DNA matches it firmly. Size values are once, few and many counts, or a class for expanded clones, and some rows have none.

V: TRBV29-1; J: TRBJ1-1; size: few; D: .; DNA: TGCAGCGCCCGCGAGGGGACTGGTGAAGCTTTCTTT; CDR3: CSAREGTGEAFF
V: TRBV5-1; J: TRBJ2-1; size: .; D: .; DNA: TGCGCCAGCAACAAAGCGGGACGGGACACTGAGCAGTTCTTC; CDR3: CASNKAGRDTEQFF
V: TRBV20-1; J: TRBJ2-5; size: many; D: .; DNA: TGCAGTGCCGATAAGGGCCCCTCAGGGACCCAGTACTTC; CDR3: CSADKGPSGTQYF
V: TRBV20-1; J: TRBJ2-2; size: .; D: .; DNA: TGCAGTGCTAGAGACGGGCAGACCGCCCCCACCGGGGAGCTGTTTTTT; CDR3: CSARDGQTAPTGELFF
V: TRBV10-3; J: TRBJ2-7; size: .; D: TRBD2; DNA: TGTGCCATCAGTACCGAGGGACTAGCCGCGCCCTACGACGAGCAGTACTTC; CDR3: CAISTEGLAAPYDEQYF
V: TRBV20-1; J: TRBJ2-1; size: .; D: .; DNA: TGCAGTGCTGGGGGGGGCCCCTACAATGAGCAGTTCTTC; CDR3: CSAGGGPYNEQFF
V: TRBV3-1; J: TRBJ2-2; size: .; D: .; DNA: TGTGCCAGCAGGTCCCCGGGGGAACACGGGGAGCTGTTTTTT; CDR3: CASRSPGEHGELFF
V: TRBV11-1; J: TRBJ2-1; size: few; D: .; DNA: TGTGCCAGCAGCTCAAGTCCTCGGGACCCCGGGACCTACAATGAGCAGTTCTTC; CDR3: CASSSSPRDPGTYNEQFF
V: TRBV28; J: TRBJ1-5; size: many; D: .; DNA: TGTGCCAGCACCCTAAGTGATCAGCCCCAGCATTTT; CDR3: CASTLSDQPQHF
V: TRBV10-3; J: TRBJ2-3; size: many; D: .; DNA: TGTGCCATCACCGCTAAGATCCCAGATACGCAGTATTTT; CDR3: CAITAKIPDTQYF
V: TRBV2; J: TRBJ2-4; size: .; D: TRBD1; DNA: TGTGCCAGCACGAGGACAGGGGGCTACCAAAACATTCAGTACTTC; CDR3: CASTRTGGYQNIQYF
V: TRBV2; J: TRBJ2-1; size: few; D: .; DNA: TGTGCCAGCAGTACCCCAGATCGTTATGTCGGTGAGCAGTTCTTC; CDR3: CASSTPDRYVGEQFF
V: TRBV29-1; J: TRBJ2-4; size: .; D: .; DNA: TGCAGCGTTGAGTTTACAGGGACCAAAAACATTCAGTACTTC; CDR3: CSVEFTGTKNIQYF
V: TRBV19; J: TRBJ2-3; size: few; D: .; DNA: TGTGCCAGTAATCTCGGGGACCCTCGCACAGATACGCAGTATTTT; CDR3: CASNLGDPRTDTQYF
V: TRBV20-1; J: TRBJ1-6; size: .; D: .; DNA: TGCAGTGCCAATGGGGCCTTGCAGGTGAATTCACCCCTCCACTTT; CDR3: CSANGALQVNSPLHF
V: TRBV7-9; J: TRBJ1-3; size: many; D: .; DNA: TGTGCCAGCAGCTTAGCAGGACAGAGCTCTGGAAACACCATATATTTT; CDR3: CASSLAGQSSGNTIYF